Listed below are T cell receptor beta chains from one sample, sequenced in a study of Graves' ophthalmopathy and Graves' hyperthyroidism. TCRdb fed the multiplex PCR reads into MiXCR, producing one record per CDR3 protein. This table has 1 million to 1.3 million distinct CDR3 sequences, around a third appearing once. The specimen was peripheral blood or thyroid tissue (not recorded which). These receptors were obtained from an adult man with Graves' hyperthyroidism. CDR3s include the opening cysteine and the closing phenylalanine or tryptophan. The order of the fields is D gene, clone size, V gene, J gene, CDR3 DNA, CDR3 protein. D genes are given only for firm matches. Not every row has a clone size; where given, it reads once, few, many or a size class.

D: .
size: .
V: TRBV6-5
J: TRBJ2-5
DNA: TGTGCCAGCAGTTACAGGAATGAAGAGACCCAGTACTTC
CDR3: CASSYRNEETQYF

D: TRBD1
size: .
V: TRBV29-1
J: TRBJ1-2
DNA: TGCAGCGTTGAAAGGACAGGGGGCCTCTATGGCTACACCTTC
CDR3: CSVERTGGLYGYTF

D: .
size: many
V: TRBV10-3
J: TRBJ1-2
DNA: TGTGCCATCAGTCCAGCTGGAGCCTCCTATGGCTACACCTTC
CDR3: CAISPAGASYGYTF

D: .
size: many
V: TRBV9
J: TRBJ2-7
DNA: TGTGCCAGCAGCGTAGGGAGCGAGGACGGGCAGTACTTC
CDR3: CASSVGSEDGQYF

D: .
size: .
V: TRBV11-2
J: TRBJ1-6
DNA: TGTGCCAGCAGCCCCGGGAGTCCCTATAATTCACCCCTCCACTTT
CDR3: CASSPGSPYNSPLHF

D: TRBD2
size: few
V: TRBV12-3/TRBV12-4
J: TRBJ2-1
DNA: TGTGCCAGCAGGGGGCTAGCGGGAAATGAGCAGTTCTTC
CDR3: CASRGLAGNEQFF

D: .
size: .
V: TRBV25-1
J: TRBJ1-4
DNA: TGTGCCAGCAGTGAATGGGGCAGGGGACGGCACCTTGAAAAACTGTTTTTT
CDR3: CASSEWGRGRHLEKLFF

D: .
size: .
V: TRBV20-1
J: TRBJ2-7
DNA: TGCAGTGCTAGTGGCACAGTAACTTCCTACGAGCAGTACTTC
CDR3: CSASGTVTSYEQYF

D: TRBD2
size: .
V: TRBV7-6
J: TRBJ2-7
DNA: TGTGCCAGCAGCTTGGGGGGGAACACCGGGGAGCAGTACTTC
CDR3: CASSLGGNTGEQYF

D: .
size: many
V: TRBV14
J: TRBJ2-5
DNA: TGTGCCAGCAGCCAAGACCACCCTGGACAATTCTGGGAGACCCAGTACTTC
CDR3: CASSQDHPGQFWETQYF

D: .
size: .
V: TRBV14
J: TRBJ1-1
DNA: TGTGCCAGCAGCCAAGTGTATGGTCGGGGAGAAGCTTTCTTT
CDR3: CASSQVYGRGEAFF

D: TRBD1
size: many
V: TRBV29-1
J: TRBJ2-7
DNA: TGCAGCGGGGGACAGGATCGGTACGAGCAGTACTTC
CDR3: CSGGQDRYEQYF

D: .
size: many
V: TRBV2
J: TRBJ1-3
DNA: TGTGCCAGCACCCCCCCGGGGGTCGGAAACACCATATATTTT
CDR3: CASTPPGVGNTIYF

D: TRBD1
size: many
V: TRBV5-1
J: TRBJ1-1
DNA: TGCGCCAGCAGGAATGAGGTGCGGACAGGGGCTGGGGGCACTGAAGCTTTCTTT
CDR3: CASRNEVRTGAGGTEAFF

D: TRBD2
size: few
V: TRBV20-1
J: TRBJ2-7
DNA: TGCAGTGCCCCCAGGGGACTAGCGGGAAGCCCTCAGTACTTC
CDR3: CSAPRGLAGSPQYF

D: .
size: .
V: TRBV18
J: TRBJ1-5
DNA: TGTGCCAGCTCACCCATACATGGGGAACAGCCCCAGCATTTT
CDR3: CASSPIHGEQPQHF

D: TRBD1
size: .
V: TRBV6-2/TRBV6-3
J: TRBJ1-5
DNA: TGTGCCAGCCGCAGGGGGGGCAGTCAGCCCCAGCATTTT
CDR3: CASRRGGSQPQHF

D: .
size: many
V: TRBV7-2
J: TRBJ1-1
DNA: TGTGCCAGCAGCAAGGGACTCCCAGGCACTGAAGCTTTCTTT
CDR3: CASSKGLPGTEAFF